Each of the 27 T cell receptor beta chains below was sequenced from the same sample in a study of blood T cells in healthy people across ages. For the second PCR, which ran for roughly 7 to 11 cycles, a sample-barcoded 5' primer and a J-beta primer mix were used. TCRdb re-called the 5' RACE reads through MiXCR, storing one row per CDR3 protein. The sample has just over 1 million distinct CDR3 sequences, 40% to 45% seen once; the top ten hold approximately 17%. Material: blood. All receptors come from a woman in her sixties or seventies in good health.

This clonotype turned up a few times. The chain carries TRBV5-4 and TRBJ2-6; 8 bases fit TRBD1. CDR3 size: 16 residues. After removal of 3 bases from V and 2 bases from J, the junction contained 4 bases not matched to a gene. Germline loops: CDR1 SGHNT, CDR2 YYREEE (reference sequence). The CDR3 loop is CASSSDRATGANVLTF. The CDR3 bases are TGTGCCAGCAGCTCGGACAGGGCAACTGGGGCCAACGTCCTGACTTTC.

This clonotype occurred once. Here the CDR3 DNA reads TGTGCCAGCAGAACCGACAGGATCCGACACAATGAGCAGTTCTTC. Amino acid sequence: CASRTDRIRHNEQFF. This chain connects TRBV27 to TRBJ2-1, with D possibly matching TRBD1 (6 bases). V lost 6 bases, J lost 5 bases, and 17 bases lay in between. This CDR3 has 15 amino acids. Germline-derived CDR1 and CDR2 are MNHEY and SMNVEV (reference sequence).

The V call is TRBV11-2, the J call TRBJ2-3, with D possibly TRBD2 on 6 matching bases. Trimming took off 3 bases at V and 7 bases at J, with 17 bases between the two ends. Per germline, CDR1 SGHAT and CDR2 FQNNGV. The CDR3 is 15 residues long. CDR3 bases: TGTGCCAGCAGCTTTAGAGTAGCGGACCGTTATACGCAGTATTTT. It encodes CASSFRVADRYTQYF.

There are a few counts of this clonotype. In DNA, the CDR3 is TGCGCCAGCAGCCCGACCTCTGGAGGGGTGGATACGCAGTATTTT. This encodes CASSPTSGGVDTQYF. The rearrangement links TRBV4-1 to TRBJ2-3, with a possible D match to TRBD2 (6 bases). V lost 4 bases, J lost 6 bases, and 17 bases lay in between. Germline assignment: CDR1 MGHRA and CDR2 YSYEKL. The length of the CDR3 is 15 residues.

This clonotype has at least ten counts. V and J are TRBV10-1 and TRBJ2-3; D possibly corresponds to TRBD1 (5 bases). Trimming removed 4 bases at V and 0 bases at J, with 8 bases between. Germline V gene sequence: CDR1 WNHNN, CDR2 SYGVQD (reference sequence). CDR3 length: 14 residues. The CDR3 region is CASSVGASTDTQYF. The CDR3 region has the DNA TGCGCCAGCAGTGTTGGGGCTAGCACAGATACGCAGTATTTT.

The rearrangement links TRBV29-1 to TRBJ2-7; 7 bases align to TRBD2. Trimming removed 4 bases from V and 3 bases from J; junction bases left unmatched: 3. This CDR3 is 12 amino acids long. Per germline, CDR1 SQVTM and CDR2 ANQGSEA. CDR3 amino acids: CSVGGGVYEQYF. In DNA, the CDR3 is TGCAGCGTTGGGGGAGGGGTCTACGAGCAGTACTTC.

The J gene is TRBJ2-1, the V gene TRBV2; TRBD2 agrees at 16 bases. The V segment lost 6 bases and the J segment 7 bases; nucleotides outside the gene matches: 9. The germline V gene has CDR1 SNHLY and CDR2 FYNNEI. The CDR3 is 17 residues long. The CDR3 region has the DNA TGTGCCAGCAGGAGGGGGACTAGCGGGAGGGCCTGGAATGAGCAGTTCTTC. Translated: CASRRGTSGRAWNEQFF.

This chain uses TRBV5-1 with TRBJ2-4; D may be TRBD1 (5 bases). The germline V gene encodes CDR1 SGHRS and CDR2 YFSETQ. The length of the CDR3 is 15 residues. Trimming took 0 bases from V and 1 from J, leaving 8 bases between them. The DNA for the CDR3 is TGCGCCAGCAGCTTGGGACAGAATGCCAAAAACATTCAGTACTTC. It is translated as CASSLGQNAKNIQYF.

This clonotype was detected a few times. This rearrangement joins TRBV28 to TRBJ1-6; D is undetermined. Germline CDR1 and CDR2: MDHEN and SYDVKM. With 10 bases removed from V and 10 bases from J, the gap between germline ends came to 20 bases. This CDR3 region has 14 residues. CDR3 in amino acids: CAIRHSLGGSPLHF. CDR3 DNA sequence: TGTGCCATCCGACACTCTTTGGGTGGATCACCCCTCCACTTT.

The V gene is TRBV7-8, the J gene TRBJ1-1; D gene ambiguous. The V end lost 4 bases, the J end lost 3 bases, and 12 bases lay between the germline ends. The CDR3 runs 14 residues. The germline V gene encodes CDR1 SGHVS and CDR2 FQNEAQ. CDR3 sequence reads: CASSSTVADTEAFF. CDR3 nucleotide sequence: TGTGCCAGCAGCTCGACGGTAGCTGACACTGAAGCTTTCTTT.

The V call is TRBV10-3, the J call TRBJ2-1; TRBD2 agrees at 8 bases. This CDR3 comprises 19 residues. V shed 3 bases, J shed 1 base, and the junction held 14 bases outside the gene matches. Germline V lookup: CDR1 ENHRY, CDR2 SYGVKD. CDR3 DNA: TGTGCCATCAGTGATGACGGAGGGCGAGCGGGAGAGTCCTACAATGAGCAGTTCTTC. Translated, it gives CAISDDGGRAGESYNEQFF.

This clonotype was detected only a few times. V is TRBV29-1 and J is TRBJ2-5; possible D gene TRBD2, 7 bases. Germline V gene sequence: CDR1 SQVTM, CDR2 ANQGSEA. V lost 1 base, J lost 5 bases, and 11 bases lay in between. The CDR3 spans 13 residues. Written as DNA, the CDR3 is TGCAGCGTTGAAGGAGGGGGGGCTGAGACCCAGTACTTC. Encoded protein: CSVEGGGAETQYF.

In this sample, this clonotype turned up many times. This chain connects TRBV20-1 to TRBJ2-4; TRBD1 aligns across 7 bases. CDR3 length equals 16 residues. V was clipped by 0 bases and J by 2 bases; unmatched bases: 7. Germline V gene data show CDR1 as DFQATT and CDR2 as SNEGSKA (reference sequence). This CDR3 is CSARDPQGVTKNIQYF. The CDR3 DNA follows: TGCAGTGCTAGAGACCCCCAGGGGGTAACCAAAAACATTCAGTACTTC.

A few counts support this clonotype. The CDR3 is CASSPQGVLSSYNEQFF. DNA for the CDR3: TGTGCCAGCAGCCCTCAGGGGGTGTTGAGCTCCTACAATGAGCAGTTCTTC. The genes are TRBV28 and TRBJ2-1, with 7 bases lining up with TRBD1. The ends lost 6 bases at V and 0 bases at J; junction bases unmatched: 11. This CDR3 contains 17 residues. Germline CDR1 reads MDHEN; CDR2 reads SYDVKM. Complete variable domain (other parts from reference TRBV28 and TRBJ2-1): DVKVTQSSRYLVKRTGEKVFLECVQDMDHENMFWYRQDPGLGLRLIYFSYDVKMKEKGDIPEGYSVSREKKERFSLILESASTNQTSMYLCASSPQGVLSSYNEQFFGPGTRLTVL.

The CDR3 loop is CASSGLGQGVNEQFF. The DNA for the CDR3 is TGCGCCAGCAGTGGGCTGGGACAGGGGGTCAATGAGCAGTTCTTC. The V call is TRBV10-1, the J call TRBJ2-1, with 11 bases that match TRBD1. Trimming at V came to 4 bases and at J to 6 bases, leaving 5 bases not matched to a gene. The CDR3 is 15 amino acids. Germline V lookup: CDR1 WNHNN, CDR2 SYGVQD (reference sequence).

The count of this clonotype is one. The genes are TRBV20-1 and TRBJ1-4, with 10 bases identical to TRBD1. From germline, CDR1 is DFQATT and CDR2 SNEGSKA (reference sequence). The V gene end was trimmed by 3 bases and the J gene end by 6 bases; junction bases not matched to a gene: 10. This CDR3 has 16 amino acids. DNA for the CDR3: TGCAGTGCTAGGGCCGGGACAGGGGCCGACTATGAAAAACTGTTTTTT. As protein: CSARAGTGADYEKLFF.

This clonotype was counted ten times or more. The CDR3: CASSFRTSGYEQYF. The DNA for the CDR3 is TGTGCCAGCAGCTTTCGTACTAGCGGCTACGAGCAGTACTTC. The chain carries TRBV27 and TRBJ2-7, with 8 nucleotides matching TRBD2. V gave up 6 bases and J gave up 3 bases; unmatched junction bases: 7. CDR1 and CDR2 (germline): MNHEY, SMNVEV (reference sequence). This CDR3 is 14 amino acids long.

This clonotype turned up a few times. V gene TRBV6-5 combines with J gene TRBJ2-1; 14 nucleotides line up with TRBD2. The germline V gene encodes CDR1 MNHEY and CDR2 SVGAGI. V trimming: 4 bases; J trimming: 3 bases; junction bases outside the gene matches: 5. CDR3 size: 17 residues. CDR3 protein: CASSSGTSGSVYNEQFF. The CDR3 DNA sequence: TGTGCCAGCAGTTCAGGGACTAGCGGGAGTGTCTACAATGAGCAGTTCTTC.

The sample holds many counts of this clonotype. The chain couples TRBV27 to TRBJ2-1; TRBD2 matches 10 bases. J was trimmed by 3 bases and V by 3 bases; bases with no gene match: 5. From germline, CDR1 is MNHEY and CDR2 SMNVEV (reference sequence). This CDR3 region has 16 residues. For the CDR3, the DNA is TGTGCCAGCAGTTTTGCTAGCGGGAGTTTCTACAATGAGCAGTTCTTC. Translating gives CASSFASGSFYNEQFF.

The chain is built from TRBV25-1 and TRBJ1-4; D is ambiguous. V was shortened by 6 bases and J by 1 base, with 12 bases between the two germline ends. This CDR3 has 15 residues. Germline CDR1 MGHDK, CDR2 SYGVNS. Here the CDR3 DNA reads TGTGCCAGCAGCCAGTTGGGGTTAACTAATGAAAAACTGTTTTTT. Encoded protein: CASSQLGLTNEKLFF.

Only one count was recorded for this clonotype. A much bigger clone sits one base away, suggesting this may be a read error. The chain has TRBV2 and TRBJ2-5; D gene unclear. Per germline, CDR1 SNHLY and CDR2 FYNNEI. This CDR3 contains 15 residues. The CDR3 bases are TGTGCCAGCAAACAGTCTAGTCTTCGTCAAGAGACCCGGTACTTC. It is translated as CASKQSSLRQETRYF. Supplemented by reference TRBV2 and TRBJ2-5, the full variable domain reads EPEVTQTPSHQVTQMGQEVILRCVPISNHLYFYWYRQILGQKVEFLVSFYNNEISEKSEIFDDQFSVERPDGSNFTLKIRSTKLEDSAMYFCASKQSSLRQETRYFGPGTRLLVL.

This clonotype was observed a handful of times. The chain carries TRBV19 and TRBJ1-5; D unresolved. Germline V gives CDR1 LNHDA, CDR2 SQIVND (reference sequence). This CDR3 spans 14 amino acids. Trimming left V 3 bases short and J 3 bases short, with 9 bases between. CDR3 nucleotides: TGTGCCAGTAGTATGGCCAACTACAATCAGCCCCAGCATTTT. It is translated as CASSMANYNQPQHF.

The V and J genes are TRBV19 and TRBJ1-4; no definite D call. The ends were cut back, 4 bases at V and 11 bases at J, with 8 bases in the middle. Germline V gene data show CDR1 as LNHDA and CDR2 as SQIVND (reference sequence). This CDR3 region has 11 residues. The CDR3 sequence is CASSTDGKLFF. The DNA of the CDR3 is TGTGCCAGTAGTACGGACGGGAAACTGTTTTTT.

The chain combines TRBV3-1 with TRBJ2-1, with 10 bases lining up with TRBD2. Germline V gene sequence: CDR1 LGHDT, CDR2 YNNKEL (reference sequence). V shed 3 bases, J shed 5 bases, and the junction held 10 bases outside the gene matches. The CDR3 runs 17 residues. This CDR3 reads CASSQFGGLAQDNEQFF. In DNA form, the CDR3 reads TGTGCCAGCAGCCAGTTTGGGGGACTAGCGCAAGACAATGAGCAGTTCTTC.

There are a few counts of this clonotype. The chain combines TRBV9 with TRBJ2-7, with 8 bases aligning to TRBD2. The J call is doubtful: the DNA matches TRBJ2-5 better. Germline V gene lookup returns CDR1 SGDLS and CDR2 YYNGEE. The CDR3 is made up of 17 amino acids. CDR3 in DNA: TGTGCCAGCAGCCCACGAGGTAGCGGGGTTATACAAGAGACCCAGTACTTC. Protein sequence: CASSPRGSGVIQETQYF.

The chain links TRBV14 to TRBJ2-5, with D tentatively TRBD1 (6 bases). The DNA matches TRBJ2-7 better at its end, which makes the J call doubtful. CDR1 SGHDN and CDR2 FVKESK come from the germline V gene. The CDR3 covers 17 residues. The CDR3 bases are TGTGCCAGCAGCCAAGTCGTGACAGGCCCCAGAGTCTACGAGCAGTACTTC. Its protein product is CASSQVVTGPRVYEQYF.

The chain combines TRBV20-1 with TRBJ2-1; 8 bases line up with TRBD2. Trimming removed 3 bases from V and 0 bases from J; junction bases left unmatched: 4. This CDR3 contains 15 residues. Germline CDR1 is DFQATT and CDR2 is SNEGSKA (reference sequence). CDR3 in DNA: TGCAGTGCTAGGCCGGGAGGGCCCTCCTACAATGAGCAGTTCTTC. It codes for CSARPGGPSYNEQFF.